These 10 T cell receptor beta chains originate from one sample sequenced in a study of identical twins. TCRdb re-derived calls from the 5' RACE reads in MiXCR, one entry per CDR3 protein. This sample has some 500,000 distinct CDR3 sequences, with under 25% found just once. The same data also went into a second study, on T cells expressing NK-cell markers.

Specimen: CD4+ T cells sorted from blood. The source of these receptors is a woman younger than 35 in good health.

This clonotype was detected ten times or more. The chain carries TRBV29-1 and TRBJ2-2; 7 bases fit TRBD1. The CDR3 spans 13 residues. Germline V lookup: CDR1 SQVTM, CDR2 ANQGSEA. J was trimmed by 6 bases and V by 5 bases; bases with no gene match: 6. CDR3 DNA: TGCAGCGTTTCCACAGGGGCGGCCGGGGAGCTGTTTTTT. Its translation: CSVSTGAAGELFF.

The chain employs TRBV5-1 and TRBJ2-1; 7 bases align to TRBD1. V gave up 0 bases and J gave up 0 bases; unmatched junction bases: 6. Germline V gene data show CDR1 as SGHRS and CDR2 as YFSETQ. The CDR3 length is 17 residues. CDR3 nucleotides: TGCGCCAGCAGCTTGGGGACAGGTTTAAACTCCTACAATGAGCAGTTCTTC. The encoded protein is CASSLGTGLNSYNEQFF.

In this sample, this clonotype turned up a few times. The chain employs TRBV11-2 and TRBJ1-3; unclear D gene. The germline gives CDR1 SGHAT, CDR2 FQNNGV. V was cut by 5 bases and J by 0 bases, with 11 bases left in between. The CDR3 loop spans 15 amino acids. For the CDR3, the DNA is TGTGCCAGCAGCCCTGGACCGAGCTCTGGAAACACCATATATTTT. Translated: CASSPGPSSGNTIYF.

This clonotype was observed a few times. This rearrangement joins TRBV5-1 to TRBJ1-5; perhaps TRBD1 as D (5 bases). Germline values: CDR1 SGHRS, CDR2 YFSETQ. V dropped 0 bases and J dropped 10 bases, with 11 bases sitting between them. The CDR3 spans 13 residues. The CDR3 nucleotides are TGCGCCAGCAGCTTGGGGGGTGACAGTCCCCAGCATTTT. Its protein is CASSLGGDSPQHF.

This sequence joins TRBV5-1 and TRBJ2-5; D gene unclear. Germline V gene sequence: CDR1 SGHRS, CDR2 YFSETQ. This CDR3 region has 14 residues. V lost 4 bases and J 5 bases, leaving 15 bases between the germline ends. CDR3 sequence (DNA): TGCGCCAGCAGCCCGTTGGTGGGCGAGGAGACCCAGTACTTC. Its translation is CASSPLVGEETQYF.

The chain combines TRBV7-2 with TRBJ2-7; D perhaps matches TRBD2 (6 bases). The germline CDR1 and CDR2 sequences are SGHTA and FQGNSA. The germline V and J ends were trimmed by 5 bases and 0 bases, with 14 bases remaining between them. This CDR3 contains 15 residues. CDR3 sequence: CASSLSSVRSYEQYF. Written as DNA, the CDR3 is TGTGCCAGCAGCCTATCTAGCGTCCGCTCCTACGAGCAGTACTTC.

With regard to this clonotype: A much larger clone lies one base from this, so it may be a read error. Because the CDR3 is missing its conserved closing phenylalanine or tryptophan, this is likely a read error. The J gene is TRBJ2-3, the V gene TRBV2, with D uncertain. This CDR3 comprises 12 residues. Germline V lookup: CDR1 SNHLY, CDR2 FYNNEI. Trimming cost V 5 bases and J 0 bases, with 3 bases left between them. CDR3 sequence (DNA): TGTGCCAGCAGTTGGAGCACAGATACGCAGTATTTA. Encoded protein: CASSWSTDTQYL.

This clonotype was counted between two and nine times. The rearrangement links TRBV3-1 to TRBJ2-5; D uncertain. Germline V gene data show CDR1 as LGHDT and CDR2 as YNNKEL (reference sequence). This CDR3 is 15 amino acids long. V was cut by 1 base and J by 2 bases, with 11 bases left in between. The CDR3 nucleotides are TGTGCCAGCAGCCAAGTCGTCAGACCTCAAGAGACCCAGTACTTC. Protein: CASSQVVRPQETQYF.

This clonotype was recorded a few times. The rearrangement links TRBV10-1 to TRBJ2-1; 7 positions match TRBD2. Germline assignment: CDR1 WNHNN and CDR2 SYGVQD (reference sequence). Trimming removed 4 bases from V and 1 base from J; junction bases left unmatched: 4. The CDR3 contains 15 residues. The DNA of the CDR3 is TGCGCCAGCAGTGGCCCTAGCGGTTCCTACAATGAGCAGTTCTTC. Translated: CASSGPSGSYNEQFF.

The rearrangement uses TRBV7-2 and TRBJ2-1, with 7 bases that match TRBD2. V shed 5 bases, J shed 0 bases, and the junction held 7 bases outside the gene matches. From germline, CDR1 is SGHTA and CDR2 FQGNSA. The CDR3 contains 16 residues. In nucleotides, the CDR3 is TGTGCCAGCAGCAGACCACGGACTAGCTCCTACAATGAGCAGTTCTTC. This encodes CASSRPRTSSYNEQFF.